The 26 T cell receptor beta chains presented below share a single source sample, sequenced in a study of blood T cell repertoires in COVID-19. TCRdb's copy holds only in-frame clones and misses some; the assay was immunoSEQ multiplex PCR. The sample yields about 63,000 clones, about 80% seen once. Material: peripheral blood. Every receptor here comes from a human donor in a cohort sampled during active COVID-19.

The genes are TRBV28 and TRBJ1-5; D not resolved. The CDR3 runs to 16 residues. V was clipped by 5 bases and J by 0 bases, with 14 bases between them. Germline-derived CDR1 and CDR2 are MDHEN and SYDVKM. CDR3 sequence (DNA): TGTGCCAGCAGTCTAACCGAGGGATATAGCAATCAGCCCCAGCATTTT. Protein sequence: CASSLTEGYSNQPQHF.

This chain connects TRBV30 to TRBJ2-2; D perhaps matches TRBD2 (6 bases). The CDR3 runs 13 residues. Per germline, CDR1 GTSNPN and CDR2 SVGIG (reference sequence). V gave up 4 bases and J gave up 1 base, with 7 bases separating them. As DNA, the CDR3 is TGTGCCTGGAAGGAGGGGAACACCGGGGAGCTGTTTTTT. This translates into CAWKEGNTGELFF.

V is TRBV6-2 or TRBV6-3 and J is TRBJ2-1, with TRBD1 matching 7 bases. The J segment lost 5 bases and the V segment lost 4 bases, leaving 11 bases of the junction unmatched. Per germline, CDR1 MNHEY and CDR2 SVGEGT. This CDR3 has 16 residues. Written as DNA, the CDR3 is TGTGCCAGCAGTTCACCAAGGGACAGAGGCCACAATGAGCAGTTCTTC. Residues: CASSSPRDRGHNEQFF.

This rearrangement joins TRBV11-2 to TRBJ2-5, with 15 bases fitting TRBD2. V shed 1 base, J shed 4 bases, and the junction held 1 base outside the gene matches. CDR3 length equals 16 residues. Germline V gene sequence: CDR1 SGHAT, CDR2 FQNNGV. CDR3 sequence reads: CASSLGGLAGGETQYF. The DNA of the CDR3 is TGTGCCAGCAGCTTAGGGGGACTAGCGGGGGGAGAGACCCAGTACTTC.

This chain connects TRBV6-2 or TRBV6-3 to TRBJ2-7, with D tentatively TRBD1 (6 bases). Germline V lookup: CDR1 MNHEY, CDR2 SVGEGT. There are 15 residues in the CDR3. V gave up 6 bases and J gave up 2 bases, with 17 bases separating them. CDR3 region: CASSLTGTSTYEQYF. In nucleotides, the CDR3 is TGTGCCAGCAGCCTAACCGGGACATCTACCTACGAGCAGTACTTC.

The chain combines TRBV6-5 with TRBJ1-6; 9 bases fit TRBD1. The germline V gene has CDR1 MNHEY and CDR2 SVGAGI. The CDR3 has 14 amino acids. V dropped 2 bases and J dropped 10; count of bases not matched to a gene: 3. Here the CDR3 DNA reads TGTGCCAGCAGTTACGGGACAGGGTGGTCACCCCTCCACTTT. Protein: CASSYGTGWSPLHF.

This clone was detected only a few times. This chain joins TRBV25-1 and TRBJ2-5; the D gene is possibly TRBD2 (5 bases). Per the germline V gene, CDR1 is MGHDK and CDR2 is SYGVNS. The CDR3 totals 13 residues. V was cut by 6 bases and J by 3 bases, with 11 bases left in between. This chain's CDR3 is CASRREGKETQYF. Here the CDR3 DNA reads TGTGCCAGCAGAAGAGAGGGTAAAGAGACCCAGTACTTC.

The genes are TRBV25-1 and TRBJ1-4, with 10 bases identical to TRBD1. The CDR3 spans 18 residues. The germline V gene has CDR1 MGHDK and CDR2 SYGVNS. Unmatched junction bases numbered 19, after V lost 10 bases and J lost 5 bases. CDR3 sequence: CATATPGQGHIGNEKLFF. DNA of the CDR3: TGTGCCACCGCTACTCCGGGACAGGGGCACATAGGCAATGAAAAACTGTTTTTT.

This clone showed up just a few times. The CDR3 nucleotides are TGTGCCAGCAGCCAAGAGGCCGAGCAGTACTTC. This translates into CASSQEAEQYF. The chain is built from TRBV4-2 and TRBJ2-7; D gene uncertain. V gave up 0 bases and J gave up 6 bases, with 3 bases separating them. CDR3 length: 11 amino acids. In germline, CDR1 is LGHNA, CDR2 YNFKEQ.

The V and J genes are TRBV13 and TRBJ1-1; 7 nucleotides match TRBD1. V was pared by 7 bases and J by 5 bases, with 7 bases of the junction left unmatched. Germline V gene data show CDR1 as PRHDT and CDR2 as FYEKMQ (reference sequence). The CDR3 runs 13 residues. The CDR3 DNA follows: TGTGCCAGCACGAGGGGGCGGTGGACTGAAGCTTTCTTT. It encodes CASTRGRWTEAFF.

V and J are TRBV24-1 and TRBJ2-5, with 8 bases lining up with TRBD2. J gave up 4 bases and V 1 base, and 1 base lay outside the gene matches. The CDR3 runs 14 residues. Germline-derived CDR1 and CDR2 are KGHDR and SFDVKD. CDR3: CATSDFAGGETQYF. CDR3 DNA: TGTGCCACCAGTGATTTCGCGGGAGGAGAGACCCAGTACTTC.

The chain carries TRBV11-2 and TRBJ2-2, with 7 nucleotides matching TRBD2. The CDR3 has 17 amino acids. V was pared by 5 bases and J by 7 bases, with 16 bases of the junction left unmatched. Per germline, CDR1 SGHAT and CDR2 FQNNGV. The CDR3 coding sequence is TGTGCCAGCAGCCCCATCGGGGGTGCGGGGGAGCTCGGGGAGCTGTTTTTT. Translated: CASSPIGGAGELGELFF. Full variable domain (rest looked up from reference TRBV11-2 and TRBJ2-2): EAGVAQSPRYKIIEKRQSVAFWCNPISGHATLYWYQQILGQGPKLLIQFQNNGVVDDSQLPKDRFSAERLKGVDSTLKIQPAKLEDSAVYLCASSPIGGAGELGELFFGEGSRLTVL.

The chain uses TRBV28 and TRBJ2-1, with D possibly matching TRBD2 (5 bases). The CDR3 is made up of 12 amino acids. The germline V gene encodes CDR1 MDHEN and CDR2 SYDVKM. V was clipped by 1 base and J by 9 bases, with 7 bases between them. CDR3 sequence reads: CASSLYRGEQFF. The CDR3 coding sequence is TGTGCCAGCAGTTTATATCGGGGTGAGCAGTTCTTC.

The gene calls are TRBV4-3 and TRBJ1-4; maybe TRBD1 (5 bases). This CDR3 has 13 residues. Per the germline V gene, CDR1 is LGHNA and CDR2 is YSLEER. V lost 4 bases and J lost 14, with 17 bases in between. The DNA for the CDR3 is TGCGCCAGCAGCCTCAGGGTAGAAGATAGGCTGTTTTTT. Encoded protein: CASSLRVEDRLFF.

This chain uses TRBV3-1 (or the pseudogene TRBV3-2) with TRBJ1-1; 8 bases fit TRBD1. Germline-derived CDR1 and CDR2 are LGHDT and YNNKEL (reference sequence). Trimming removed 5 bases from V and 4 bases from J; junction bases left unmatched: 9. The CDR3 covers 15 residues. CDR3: CASSYRGGWRTEAFF. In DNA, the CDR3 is TGTGCCAGCAGCTACAGGGGGGGCTGGCGCACTGAAGCTTTCTTT.

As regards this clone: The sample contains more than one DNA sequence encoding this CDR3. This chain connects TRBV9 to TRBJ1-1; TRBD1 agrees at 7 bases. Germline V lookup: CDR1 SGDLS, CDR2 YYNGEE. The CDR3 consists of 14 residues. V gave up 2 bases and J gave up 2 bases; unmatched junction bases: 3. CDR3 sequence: CASSVGTVNTEAFF. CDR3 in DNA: TGTGCCAGCAGCGTGGGGACAGTTAACACTGAAGCTTTCTTT. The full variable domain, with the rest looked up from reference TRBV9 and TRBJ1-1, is DSGVTQTPKHLITATGQRVTLRCSPRSGDLSVYWYQQSLDQGLQFLIQYYNGEERAKGNILERFSAQQFPDLHSELNLSSLELGDSALYFCASSVGTVNTEAFFGQGTRLTVV.

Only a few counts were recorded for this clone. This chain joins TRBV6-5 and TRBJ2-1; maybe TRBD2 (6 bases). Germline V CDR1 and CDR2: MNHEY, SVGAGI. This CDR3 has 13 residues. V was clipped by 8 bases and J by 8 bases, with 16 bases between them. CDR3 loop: CASSSREFDEQFF. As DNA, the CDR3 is TGTGCCAGCTCGAGTCGGGAGTTTGATGAGCAGTTCTTC.

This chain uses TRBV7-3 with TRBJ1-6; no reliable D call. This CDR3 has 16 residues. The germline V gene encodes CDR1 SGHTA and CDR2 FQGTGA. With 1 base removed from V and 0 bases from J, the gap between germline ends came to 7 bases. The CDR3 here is CASSLMGNSYNSPLHF. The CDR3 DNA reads TGTGCCAGCAGCTTAATGGGCAACTCCTATAATTCACCCCTCCACTTT.

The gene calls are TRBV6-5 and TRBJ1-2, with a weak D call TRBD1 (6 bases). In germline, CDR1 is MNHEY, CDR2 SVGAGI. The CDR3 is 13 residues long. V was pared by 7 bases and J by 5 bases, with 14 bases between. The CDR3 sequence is CASIDRPSYGYTF. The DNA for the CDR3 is TGTGCCAGCATCGACAGGCCATCTTATGGCTACACCTTC.

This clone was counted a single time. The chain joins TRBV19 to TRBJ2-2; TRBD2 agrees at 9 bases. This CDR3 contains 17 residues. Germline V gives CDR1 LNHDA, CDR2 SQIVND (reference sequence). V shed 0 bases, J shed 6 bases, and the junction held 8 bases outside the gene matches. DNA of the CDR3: TGTGCCAGTAGTATAGAAGCGGGCGGGGGGGGATCCGGGGAGCTGTTTTTT. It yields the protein CASSIEAGGGGSGELFF.

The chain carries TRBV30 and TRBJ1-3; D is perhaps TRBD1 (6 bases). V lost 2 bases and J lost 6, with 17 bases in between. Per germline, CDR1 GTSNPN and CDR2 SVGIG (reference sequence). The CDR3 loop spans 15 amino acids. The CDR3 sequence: CAWSPGGGDENTIYF. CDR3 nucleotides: TGTGCCTGGAGTCCTGGAGGGGGGGATGAAAACACCATATATTTT.

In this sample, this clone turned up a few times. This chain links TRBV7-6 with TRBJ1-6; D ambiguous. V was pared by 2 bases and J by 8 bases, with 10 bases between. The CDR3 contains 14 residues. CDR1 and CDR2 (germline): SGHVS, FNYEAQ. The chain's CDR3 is CASSLLITDSPLHF. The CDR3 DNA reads TGTGCCAGCAGCTTACTGATAACGGATTCACCCCTCCACTTT.

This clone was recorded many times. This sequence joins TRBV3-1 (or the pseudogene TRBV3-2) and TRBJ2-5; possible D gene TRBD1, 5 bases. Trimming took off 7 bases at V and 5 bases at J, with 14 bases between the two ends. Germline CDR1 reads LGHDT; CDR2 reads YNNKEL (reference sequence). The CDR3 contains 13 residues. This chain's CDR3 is CASNDAPGETQYF. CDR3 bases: TGTGCCAGCAACGACGCCCCAGGGGAGACCCAGTACTTC.

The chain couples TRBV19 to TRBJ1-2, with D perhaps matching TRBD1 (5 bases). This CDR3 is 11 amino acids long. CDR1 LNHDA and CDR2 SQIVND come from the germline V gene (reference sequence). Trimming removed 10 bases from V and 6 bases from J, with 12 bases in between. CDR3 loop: CATLWGDGYTF. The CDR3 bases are TGTGCCACCCTTTGGGGGGATGGCTACACCTTC.

DNA of the CDR3: TGCAGCGTCCCCGGGACAGCTAACTATGGCTACACCTTC. This translates into CSVPGTANYGYTF. This chain joins TRBV29-1 and TRBJ1-2, with TRBD1 matching 7 bases. CDR1 and CDR2 from the germline V gene are SQVTM and ANQGSEA. The CDR3 is made up of 13 amino acids. Losses at the gene ends were 6 bases for V and 0 bases for J; bases not matched to a gene: 4.

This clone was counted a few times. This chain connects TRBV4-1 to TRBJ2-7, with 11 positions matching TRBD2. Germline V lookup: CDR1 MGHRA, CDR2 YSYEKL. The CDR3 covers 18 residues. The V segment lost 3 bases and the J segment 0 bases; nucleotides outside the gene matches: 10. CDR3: CASSHRALAGGGSYEQYF. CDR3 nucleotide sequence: TGCGCCAGCAGCCACCGCGCCCTAGCGGGGGGCGGCTCCTACGAGCAGTACTTC.